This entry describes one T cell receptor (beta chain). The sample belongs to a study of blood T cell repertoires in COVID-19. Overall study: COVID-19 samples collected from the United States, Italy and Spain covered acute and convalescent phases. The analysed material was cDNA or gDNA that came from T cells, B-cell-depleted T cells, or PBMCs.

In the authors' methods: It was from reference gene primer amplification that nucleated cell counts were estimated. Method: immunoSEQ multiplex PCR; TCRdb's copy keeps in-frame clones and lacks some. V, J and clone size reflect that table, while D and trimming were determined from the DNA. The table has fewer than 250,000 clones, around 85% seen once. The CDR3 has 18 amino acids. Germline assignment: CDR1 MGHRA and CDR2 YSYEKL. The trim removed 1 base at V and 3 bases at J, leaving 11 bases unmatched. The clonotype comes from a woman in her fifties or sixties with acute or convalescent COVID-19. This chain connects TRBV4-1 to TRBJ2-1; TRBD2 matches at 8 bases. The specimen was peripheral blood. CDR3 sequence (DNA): TGCGCCAGCAGCCAAGTACAGGGAGGGGCGGGAGGCTACAATGAGCAGTTCTTC. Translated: CASSQVQGGAGGYNEQFF.